This paragraph reports one T cell receptor (beta chain). Antigen unknown. This entry is derived from a study of shared clonotypes between healthy human individuals. Study summary: The study used three CD4 naive, three CD4 memory, two CD8 naive and one CD8 memory plate per donor. General study results and limits: Clonotype sharing among donors was thought likely to change with sequencing depth.

CDR3 length equals 13 residues. The V gene's germline CDR1 is SEHNR and CDR2 FQNEAQ (reference sequence). Trimming left V 1 base short and J 8 bases short, with 8 bases between. In the study's own analysis: Sequence data from immunoSEQ were junction-only and lacked quality scores; consequently, filtering differed. Sequencing used immunoSEQ multiplex PCR; TCRdb keeps in-frame clones, though not all of them. V and J calls and clone size follow that table, whereas D and trimming were derived from the DNA. The sample lists 1 million to 1.2 million clones; roughly 80% were seen once. This sequence was found in a man aged 18-30 years in good health. Some clones in this sample may be carry-over from other donors' samples. The gene calls are TRBV7-9 and TRBJ1-4; D is unresolved. The sample comprised memory CD4+ T cells from PBMCs. Stated subset: CD45RA-negative fraction. The CDR3 protein is CASSLDGEEKLFF. CDR3 DNA sequence: TGTGCCAGCAGCTTAGATGGGGAGGAAAAACTGTTTTTT.